These 20 T cell receptor beta chains came from one sample sequenced in a study of OX40 agonist ivuxolimab in advanced cancers. The library was generated by the immunoSEQ multiplex PCR assay. This is the immuneACCESS table as TCRdb keeps it, with only in-frame sequences that have V and J called. A part of the clones is gone; compared with another copy, unresolved V genes explain less than half, and the rest is unexplained. The sample profile shows fewer than 85,000 clones; around nine tenths of them were found once. Clones ranked in the top ten supply 0.55% to 0.7% of the sample. This specimen was CD4+ or CD8+ T cells sorted from blood, taken in a trial of the OX40 agonist ivuxolimab. These receptors were obtained from an adult with an advanced solid tumor such as melanoma, head and neck, liver or kidney cancer.

The chain recombines TRBV7-2 with TRBJ2-3, with unresolved D. The V gene lost 1 base and the J gene lost 2 bases, with 16 bases spanning the gap. The CDR3 runs 17 residues. Per germline, CDR1 SGHTA and CDR2 FQGNSA. This chain's CDR3 is CASSLGAWVTVTDTQYF. The CDR3 DNA follows: TGTGCCAGCAGCTTAGGGGCCTGGGTGACCGTCACAGATACGCAGTATTTT.

CDR3 bases: TGTGCCAGCAGTGAAGCTGGGGGGAACACTGAAGCTTTCTTT. It yields the protein CASSEAGGNTEAFF. The rearrangement links TRBV25-1 to TRBJ1-1; possible D gene TRBD1, 5 bases. The CDR3 is 14 amino acids. Trimming left V 2 bases short and J 1 base short, with 8 bases between. Germline-derived CDR1 and CDR2 are MGHDK and SYGVNS.

The chain is built from TRBV27 and TRBJ2-5; 7 nucleotides align to TRBD2. Germline V gene sequence: CDR1 MNHEY, CDR2 SMNVEV (reference sequence). The trim removed 6 bases at V and 7 bases at J, leaving 14 bases unmatched. There are 15 residues in the CDR3. The CDR3 region is CASSARGLNFGTQYF. The CDR3 nucleotides read TGTGCCAGCAGCGCCCGGGGACTAAATTTTGGGACCCAGTACTTC.

The rearrangement joins TRBV5-6 to TRBJ2-2, with D maybe TRBD1 (6 bases). Germline V CDR1 and CDR2: SGHDT, YYEEEE. V lost 1 base and J lost 2, with 9 bases in between. The CDR3 loop spans 15 amino acids. CDR3 sequence reads: CASSLWGRNTGELFF. The CDR3 DNA is TGTGCCAGCAGCTTGTGGGGGCGTAACACCGGGGAGCTGTTTTTT.

The chain uses TRBV29-1 and TRBJ2-5; D possibly corresponds to TRBD1 (6 bases). The CDR3 loop spans 13 amino acids. Trimming pared 7 bases from V and 0 bases from J, leaving 12 bases between. The germline V gene encodes CDR1 SQVTM and CDR2 ANQGSEA. The CDR3 nucleotides are TGCAGCGCCACAGGGTCCAACCAAGAGACCCAGTACTTC. It codes for CSATGSNQETQYF. The variable domain in full, completed from reference TRBV29-1 and TRBJ2-5, reads SAVISQKPSRDICQRGTSLTIQCQVDSQVTMMFWYRQQPGQSLTLIATANQGSEATYESGFVIDKFPISRPNLTFSTLTVSNMSPEDSSIYLCSATGSNQETQYFGPGTRLLVL.

V usage is TRBV10-3 and J usage is TRBJ1-1; D is undetermined. Trimming removed 0 bases at V and 2 bases at J, with 13 bases between. Germline CDR1 and CDR2: ENHRY and SYGVKD. The CDR3 spans 16 residues. CDR3 region: CAISESKLTANTEAFF. CDR3 DNA: TGTGCCATCAGTGAGTCAAAGCTAACCGCAAACACTGAAGCTTTCTTT.

The genes are TRBV4-2 and TRBJ2-7; 8 bases are a match to TRBD2. Germline lookup yields CDR1 LGHNA and CDR2 YNFKEQ. The CDR3 has 16 residues. The V gene end was trimmed by 0 bases and the J gene end by 2 bases; junction bases not matched to a gene: 6. For the CDR3, the DNA is TGTGCCAGCAGCCAAGACCCGGGACTAGTTGCCTACGAGCAGTACTTC. This codes for CASSQDPGLVAYEQYF.

The V gene is TRBV12-5, the J gene TRBJ2-7; 9 bases are a match to TRBD1. This CDR3 spans 14 amino acids. The germline gives CDR1 LGHNT, CDR2 FRNRAP. Trimming took 3 bases from V and 5 from J; bases not matched to a gene: 5. In DNA form, the CDR3 reads TGTGCTAGTGGTTTCACAGGGGGCGCGGACGAGCAGTACTTC. Its translation: CASGFTGGADEQYF.

This sequence joins TRBV6-5 and TRBJ2-7; D not certain. The V gene's germline CDR1 is MNHEY and CDR2 SVGAGI. This CDR3 spans 13 amino acids. Trimming shortened V by 0 bases and J by 4 bases, and 7 bases separated the two germline ends. The CDR3 DNA follows: TGTGCCAGCAGTTACTCGATGGGGTACGAGCAGTACTTC. Its translation: CASSYSMGYEQYF.

V usage is TRBV7-8 and J usage is TRBJ2-7; a possible D gene is TRBD1 (5 bases). The CDR3 spans 18 residues. From germline, CDR1 is SGHVS and CDR2 FQNEAQ. Trimming took 1 base from V and 1 from J, leaving 20 bases between them. The CDR3 here is CASSLGVGLNTPSYEQYF. In DNA, the CDR3 is TGTGCCAGCAGCTTAGGGGTGGGGCTCAATACCCCATCCTACGAGCAGTACTTC.

For the CDR3, the DNA is TGCGCCAGCAGCCGCTCCCTTTTGCGGGAGGGCGGGTACGAGCAGTACTTC. It yields the protein CASSRSLLREGGYEQYF. The chain uses TRBV5-1 and TRBJ2-7, with TRBD2 matching over 9 bases. CDR1 is SGHRS, CDR2 YFSETQ, per germline. Trimming cost V 4 bases and J 4 bases; bases outside gene matches: 15. The CDR3 covers 17 residues.

V gene TRBV6-5 combines with J gene TRBJ2-5; TRBD2 matches 9 bases. This CDR3 has 15 amino acids. With V trimmed by 4 bases and J by 7 bases, 10 bases remained unmatched. Germline V gene sequence: CDR1 MNHEY, CDR2 SVGAGI. CDR3 sequence (DNA): TGTGCCAGCAGTTTCGACAGGGCGGGGGGGGTGACCCAGTACTTC. Translating gives CASSFDRAGGVTQYF.

This clone appeared once. V and J are TRBV7-9 and TRBJ2-7, with D possibly being TRBD1 or TRBD2 (5 bases each). The V gene lost 2 bases and the J gene lost 6 bases, with 14 bases spanning the gap. This CDR3 has 14 residues. Germline V gives CDR1 SEHNR, CDR2 FQNEAQ (reference sequence). Here the CDR3 DNA reads TGTGCCAGCAGCTTATGGGGGAGTGAATCCGAGCAGTACTTC. Its translation is CASSLWGSESEQYF.

J is TRBJ2-5 and V is TRBV29-1, with a possible D match to TRBD2 (5 bases). The CDR3 has 13 amino acids. The germline V gene encodes CDR1 SQVTM and CDR2 ANQGSEA. V was shortened by 4 bases and J by 0 bases, with 9 bases between the two germline ends. The CDR3 spells CSVGREHQETQYF. In DNA, the CDR3 is TGCAGCGTTGGTCGGGAACACCAAGAGACCCAGTACTTC.

The rearrangement joins TRBV29-1 to TRBJ2-2; D uncertain. V was pared by 7 bases and J by 0 bases, with 18 bases between. The germline V gene encodes CDR1 SQVTM and CDR2 ANQGSEA. CDR3 size: 16 residues. CDR3 sequence reads: CSAAGRVNSNTGELFF. For the CDR3, the DNA is TGCAGCGCTGCAGGACGGGTCAACTCGAACACCGGGGAGCTGTTTTTT.

This clone was seen a handful of times. The chain has TRBV6-5 and TRBJ2-1, with 7 bases lining up with TRBD2. V trimming: 5 bases; J trimming: 2 bases; junction bases outside the gene matches: 3. CDR3 length equals 14 residues. CDR1 and CDR2 (germline): MNHEY, SVGAGI. The DNA of the CDR3 is TGTGCCAGCAGTGGAGCGGGGACCTACAATGAGCAGTTCTTC. It encodes CASSGAGTYNEQFF.

The chain couples TRBV11-3 to TRBJ2-1; 14 nucleotides match TRBD2. The CDR3 has 16 residues. Germline V gene lookup returns CDR1 SGHNT and CDR2 YENEEA. Germline trimming cut 5 bases from V and 3 bases from J; bases unmatched to any gene: 3. CDR3 bases: TGTGCCAGCAGCGGAGGGACTAGCGGGAGCTACAATGAGCAGTTCTTC. Translation: CASSGGTSGSYNEQFF. The entire variable domain, with the rest obtained from reference TRBV11-3 and TRBJ2-1, is as follows: EAGVVQSPRYKIIEKKQPVAFWCNPISGHNTLYWYLQNLGQGPELLIRYENEEAVDDSQLPKDRFSAERLKGVDSTLKIQPAELGDSAVYLCASSGGTSGSYNEQFFGPGTRLTVL.

The genes are TRBV27 and TRBJ2-5; D gene ambiguous. Germline CDR1 and CDR2: MNHEY and SMNVEV (reference sequence). V gave up 0 bases and J gave up 5 bases, with 7 bases separating them. The CDR3 contains 13 residues. In DNA, the CDR3 is TGTGCCAGCAGTTTATCGCGTTTCGAGACCCAGTACTTC. Amino acids: CASSLSRFETQYF.

The count of this clone is one. The rearrangement uses TRBV15 and TRBJ2-3; 9 bases line up with TRBD1. With V trimmed by 1 base and J by 11 bases, 7 bases remained unmatched. Germline CDR1 and CDR2: LNHNV and YYDKDF (reference sequence). CDR3 size: 14 residues. The CDR3 region is CATSRGFPGQGQYF. CDR3 nucleotides: TGTGCCACCAGCAGAGGCTTCCCGGGACAGGGGCAGTATTTT.

The chain carries TRBV6-6 and TRBJ1-1; D is possibly TRBD1 (5 bases). The CDR3 covers 14 residues. Germline V gene lookup returns CDR1 MNHNY and CDR2 SVGAGI (reference sequence). V dropped 2 bases and J dropped 0 bases, with 7 bases sitting between them. The DNA for the CDR3 is TGTGCCAGCAGTTACGACAGCATGAACACTGAAGCTTTCTTT. It codes for CASSYDSMNTEAFF.